The clone carrying this T cell receptor (beta chain) was seen repeatedly, ten times or more. The antigen remains unidentified. The data were taken from a study of early T cells in non-severe SARS-CoV-2 infection. At the level of the study: From unsorted whole blood, bulk RNA was sequenced, and the chains remained unpaired.

Attached unique molecular identifiers marked individual cDNA molecules. TCRdb ran MiXCR on the 5' RACE reads and lists one entry per CDR3 protein. This sample carries 55,000 to 65,000 distinct CDR3 sequences, roughly an eighth of them seen once, and the ten largest clones take roughly 4.2%. Study-wide results and limits: Matching with VDJdb favored anti-spike CD8 responses (missing private and CD4 specificities).

V was clipped by 5 bases and J by 5 bases; unmatched bases: 7. This CDR3 has 14 amino acids. The receptor was isolated from an adult who was a healthcare worker with PCR-confirmed SARS-CoV-2 infection or an uninfected control (not recorded which). The sample taken for sequencing was whole blood. The chain uses TRBV12-3 or TRBV12-4 and TRBJ2-7, with 9 bases that match TRBD1. CDR3 protein: CASSLRDRAHEQYF. The DNA for the CDR3 is TGTGCCAGCAGTCTCCGGGACAGGGCCCACGAGCAGTACTTC.